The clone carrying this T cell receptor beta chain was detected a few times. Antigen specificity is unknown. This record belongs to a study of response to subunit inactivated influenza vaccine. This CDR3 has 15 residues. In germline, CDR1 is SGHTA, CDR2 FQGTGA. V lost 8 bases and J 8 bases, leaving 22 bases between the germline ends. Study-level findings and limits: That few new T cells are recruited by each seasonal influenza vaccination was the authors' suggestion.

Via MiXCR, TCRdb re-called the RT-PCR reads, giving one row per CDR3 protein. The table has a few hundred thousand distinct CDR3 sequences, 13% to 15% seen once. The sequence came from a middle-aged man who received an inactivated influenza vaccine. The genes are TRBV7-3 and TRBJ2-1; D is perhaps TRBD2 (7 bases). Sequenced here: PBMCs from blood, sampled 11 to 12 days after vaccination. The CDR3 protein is CASGRGQYATDEQFF. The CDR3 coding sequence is TGTGCCAGCGGGCGGGGGCAGTACGCTACGGATGAGCAGTTCTTC.